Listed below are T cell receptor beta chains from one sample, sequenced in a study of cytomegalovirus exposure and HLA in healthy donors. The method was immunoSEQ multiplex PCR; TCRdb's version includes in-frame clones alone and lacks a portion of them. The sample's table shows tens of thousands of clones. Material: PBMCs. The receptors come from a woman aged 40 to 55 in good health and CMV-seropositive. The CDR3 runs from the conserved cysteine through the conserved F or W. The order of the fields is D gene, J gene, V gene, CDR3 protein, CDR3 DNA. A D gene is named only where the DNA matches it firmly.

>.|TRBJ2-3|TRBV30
CAWSVLRADTQYF
TGTGCCTGGAGTGTCTTGAGAGCAGATACGCAGTATTTT
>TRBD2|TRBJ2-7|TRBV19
CASKGTTSGYEQYF
TGTGCCAGTAAGGGGACGACTAGCGGCTACGAGCAGTACTTC
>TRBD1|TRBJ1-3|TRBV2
CASGGTGAGNTIYF
TGTGCCAGCGGGGGGACAGGGGCTGGAAACACCATATATTTT
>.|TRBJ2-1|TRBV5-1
CASSASLFVDEQFF
TGCGCCAGCAGCGCGAGCCTTTTTGTCGATGAGCAGTTCTTC
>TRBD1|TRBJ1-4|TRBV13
CASSPSPGTANNEKLFF
TGTGCCAGCAGCCCCTCCCCCGGGACAGCAAATAATGAAAAACTGTTTTTT
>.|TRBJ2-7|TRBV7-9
CASTPQTGTSIYEQYF
TGTGCCAGCACCCCTCAAACCGGGACTTCAATTTACGAGCAGTACTTC
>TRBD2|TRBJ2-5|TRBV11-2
CASSRRGLAGEGETQYF
TGTGCCAGCAGCCGAAGGGGACTAGCGGGAGAGGGAGAGACCCAGTACTTC
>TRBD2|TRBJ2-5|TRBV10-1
CASSASGDRETQYF
TGCGCCAGCAGTGCTAGCGGGGATAGGGAGACCCAGTACTTC
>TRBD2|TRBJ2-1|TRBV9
CASSVASGSSEQFF
TGTGCCAGCAGCGTAGCTAGCGGGAGCAGTGAGCAGTTCTTC
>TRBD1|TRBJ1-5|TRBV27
CASSQGGNQPQHF
TGTGCCAGCAGCCAGGGGGGCAACCAGCCCCAGCATTTT
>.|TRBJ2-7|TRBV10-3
CAISEREPAYEQYF
TGTGCCATCAGTGAACGGGAGCCCGCCTACGAGCAGTACTTC
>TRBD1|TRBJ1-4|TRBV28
CASSFPGQGVEKLFF
TGTGCCAGCAGTTTTCCGGGACAGGGGGTCGAAAAACTGTTTTTT
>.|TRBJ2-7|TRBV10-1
CASSDLGAAGPEQYF
TGCGCCAGCAGTGACTTAGGGGCCGCCGGGCCCGAGCAGTACTTC
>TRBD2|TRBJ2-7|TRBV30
CAWSWGLEPEQYF
TGTGCCTGGAGTTGGGGACTAGAGCCCGAGCAGTACTTC
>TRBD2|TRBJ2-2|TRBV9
CASRGGLGEGPNTGELFF
TGTGCCAGCAGAGGAGGACTAGGAGAGGGCCCGAACACCGGGGAGCTGTTTTTT
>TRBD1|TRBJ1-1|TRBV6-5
CASRGTANTEAFF
TGTGCCAGCAGGGGGACAGCGAACACTGAAGCTTTCTTT
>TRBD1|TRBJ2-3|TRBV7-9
CASSLAAQGMTDTQYF
TGTGCCAGCAGCTTAGCCGCACAGGGGATGACAGATACGCAGTATTTT
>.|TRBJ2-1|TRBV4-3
CASSQNQRTYNEQFF
TGCGCCAGCAGCCAAAACCAGCGTACGTACAATGAGCAGTTCTTC
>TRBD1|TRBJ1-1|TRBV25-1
CASSANRDRGTEAFF
TGTGCCAGCAGTGCCAACCGGGACAGGGGAACTGAAGCTTTCTTT
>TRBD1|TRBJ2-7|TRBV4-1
CASSPRDSYEQYF
TGCGCCAGCAGCCCCCGGGACAGCTACGAGCAGTACTTC
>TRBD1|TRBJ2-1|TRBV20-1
CSADRVYEQFF
TGCAGTGCTGACAGGGTTTATGAGCAGTTCTTC
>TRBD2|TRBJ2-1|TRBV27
CASSPGTSGKNEQFF
TGTGCCAGCAGCCCCGGGACTAGCGGGAAAAATGAGCAGTTCTTC
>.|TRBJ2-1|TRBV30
CACRREVGYNEQFF
TGTGCCTGTCGTCGGGAAGTCGGGTACAATGAGCAGTTCTTC
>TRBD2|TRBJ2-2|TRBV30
CAWSRGLAGEGELFF
TGTGCCTGGAGTCGGGGACTAGCGGGAGAGGGGGAGCTGTTTTTT
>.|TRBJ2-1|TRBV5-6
CASSPASPPYNEQFF
TGTGCCAGCAGCCCCGCTAGCCCACCATACAATGAGCAGTTCTTC
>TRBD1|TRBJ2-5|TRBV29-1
CSTRQGPSGTQYF
TGCAGCACCCGACAGGGTCCTTCTGGGACCCAGTACTTC
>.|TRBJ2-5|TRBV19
CASSPTGGVETQYF
TGTGCCAGTAGTCCCACCGGGGGAGTGGAGACCCAGTACTTC